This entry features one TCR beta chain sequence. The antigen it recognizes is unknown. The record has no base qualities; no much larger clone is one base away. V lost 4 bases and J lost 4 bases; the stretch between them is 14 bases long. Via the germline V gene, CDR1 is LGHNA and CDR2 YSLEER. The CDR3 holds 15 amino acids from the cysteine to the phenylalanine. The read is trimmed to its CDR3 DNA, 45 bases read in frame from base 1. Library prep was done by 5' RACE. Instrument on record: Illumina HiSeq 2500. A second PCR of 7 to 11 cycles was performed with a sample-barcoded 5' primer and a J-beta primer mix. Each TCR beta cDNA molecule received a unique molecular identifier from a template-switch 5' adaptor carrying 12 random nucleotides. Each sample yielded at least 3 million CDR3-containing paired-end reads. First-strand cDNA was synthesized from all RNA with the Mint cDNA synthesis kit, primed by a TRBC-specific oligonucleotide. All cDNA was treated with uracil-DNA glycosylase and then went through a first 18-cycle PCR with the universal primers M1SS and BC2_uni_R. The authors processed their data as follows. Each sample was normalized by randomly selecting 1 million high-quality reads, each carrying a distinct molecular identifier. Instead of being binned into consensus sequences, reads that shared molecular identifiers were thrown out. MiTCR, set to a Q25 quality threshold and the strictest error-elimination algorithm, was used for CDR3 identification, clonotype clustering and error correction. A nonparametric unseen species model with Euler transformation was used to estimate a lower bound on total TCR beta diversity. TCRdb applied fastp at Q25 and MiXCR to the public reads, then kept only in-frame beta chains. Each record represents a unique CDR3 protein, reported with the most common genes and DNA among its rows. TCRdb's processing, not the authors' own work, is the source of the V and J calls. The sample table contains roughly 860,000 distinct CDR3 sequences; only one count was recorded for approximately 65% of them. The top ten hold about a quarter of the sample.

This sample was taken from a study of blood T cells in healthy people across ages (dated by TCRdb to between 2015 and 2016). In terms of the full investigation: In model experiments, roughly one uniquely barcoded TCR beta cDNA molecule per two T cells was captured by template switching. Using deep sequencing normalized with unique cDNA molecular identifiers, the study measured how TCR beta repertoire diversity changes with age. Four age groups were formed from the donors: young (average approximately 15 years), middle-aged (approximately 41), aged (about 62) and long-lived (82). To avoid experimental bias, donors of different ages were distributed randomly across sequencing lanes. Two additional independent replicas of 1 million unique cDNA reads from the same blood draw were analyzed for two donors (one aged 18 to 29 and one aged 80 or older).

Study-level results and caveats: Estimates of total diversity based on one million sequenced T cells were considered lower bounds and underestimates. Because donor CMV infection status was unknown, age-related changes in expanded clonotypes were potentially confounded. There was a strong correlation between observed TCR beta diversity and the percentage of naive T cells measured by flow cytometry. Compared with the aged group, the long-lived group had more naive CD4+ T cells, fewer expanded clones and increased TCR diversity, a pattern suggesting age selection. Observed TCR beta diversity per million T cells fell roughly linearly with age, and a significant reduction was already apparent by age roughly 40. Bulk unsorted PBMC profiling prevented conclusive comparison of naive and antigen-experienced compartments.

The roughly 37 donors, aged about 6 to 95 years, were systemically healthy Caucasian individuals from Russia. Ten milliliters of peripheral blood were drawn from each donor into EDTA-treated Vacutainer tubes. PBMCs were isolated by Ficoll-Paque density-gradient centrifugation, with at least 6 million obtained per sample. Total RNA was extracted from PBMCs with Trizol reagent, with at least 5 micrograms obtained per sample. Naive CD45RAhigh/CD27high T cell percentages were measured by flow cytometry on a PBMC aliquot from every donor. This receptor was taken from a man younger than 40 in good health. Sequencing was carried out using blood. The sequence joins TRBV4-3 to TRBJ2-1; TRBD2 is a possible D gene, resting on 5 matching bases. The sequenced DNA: TGCGCCAGCAGCCCGGGGTCCTACTCTTACAATGAGCAGTTCTTC. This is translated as CASSPGSYSYNEQFF.